Given below is one TCR beta chain in context. Its antigen is currently unknown. Produced via immunoSEQ multiplex PCR; TCRdb's table is partial and in-frame only. The sample lists tens of thousands of clones, about 93% occurring once. Germline CDR1 is KGHSH and CDR2 is LQKENI. The CDR3 length is 14 residues. V was pared by 6 bases and J by 2 bases, with 14 bases between. The sorted regulatory T cells were CD4+, CD25-high and CD127-low, with genomic DNA sequenced. The data are from a study of regulatory and conventional T cells in RAG deficiency. General observations from the study: Omenn syndrome and CID/AS patients had 95 to 100-fold fewer unique Treg TCR beta sequences, versus approximately 10-fold elsewhere. Patient subsets had shorter CDR3s; Omenn Treg-Tconv overlap exceeded 80%.

The data were also submitted as part of a second study, on regulatory T cells. That publication notes: Primers: 52 TRBV forward and 13 TRBJ reverse.

The material sequenced was Tregs sorted from blood. The chain joins TRBV18 to TRBJ2-7, with D possibly matching TRBD1 (6 bases). The source is a human donor in good health. DNA for the CDR3: TGTGCCAGCTCCCCAGGGGCCAGCACCTACGAGCAGTACTTC. Its translation is CASSPGASTYEQYF.